This TCR beta chain appears in the sequencing data of a study of cytomegalovirus exposure and HLA in healthy donors. This clone was seen a handful of times. Its antigen is unidentified. The germline gives CDR1 GTSNPN, CDR2 SVGIG (reference sequence). V lost 2 bases to trimming and J lost 7 bases, with 23 bases between them. The CDR3 sequence is 16 residues long. While unrecorded immune exposures were likely, the donors were nominally healthy when sampled. Primers included in the PCR were 60 Vbeta and 13 Jbeta primers. TCRdb keeps only in-frame clones here, not all; method: immunoSEQ multiplex PCR. This table has 120,000 or so clones, roughly 70% appearing once. Findings and caveats of the study: In a later analysis, at a false discovery rate of 0.05, approximately 18,000 TCR beta sequences were associated with HLA alleles. Under in vitro conditions, three CMV-associated chains were confirmed as specific for CMV antigens. What a later analysis showed was that several of the most significant clusters appeared linked to common viral pathogens.

This rearrangement joins TRBV30 to TRBJ1-1; D uncertain. The sequenced material came from PBMCs. The origin of this receptor is a middle-aged woman in good health and CMV-seronegative. The CDR3 spells CAWSRRWGGGPVEAFF. CDR3 in DNA: TGTGCCTGGAGTCGACGTTGGGGAGGCGGACCCGTTGAAGCTTTCTTT.